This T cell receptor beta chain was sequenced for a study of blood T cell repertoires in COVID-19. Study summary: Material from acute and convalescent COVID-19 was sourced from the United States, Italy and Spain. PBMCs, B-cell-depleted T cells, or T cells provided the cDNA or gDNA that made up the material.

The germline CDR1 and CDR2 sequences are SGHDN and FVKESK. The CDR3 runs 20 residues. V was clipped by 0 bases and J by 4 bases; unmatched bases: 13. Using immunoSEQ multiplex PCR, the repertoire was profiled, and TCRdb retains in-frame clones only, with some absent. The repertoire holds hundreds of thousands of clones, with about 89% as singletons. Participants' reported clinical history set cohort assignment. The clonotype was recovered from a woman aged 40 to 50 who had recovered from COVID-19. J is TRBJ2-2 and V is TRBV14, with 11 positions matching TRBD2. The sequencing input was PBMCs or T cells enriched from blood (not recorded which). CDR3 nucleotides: TGTGCCAGCAGCCAAGATCCCGCCCTACTAGCGGGGGCCTTCACCGGGGAGCTGTTTTTT. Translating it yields CASSQDPALLAGAFTGELFF.